These 17 T cell receptor beta chains were sequenced from one sample in a study of T cells in Graves' hyperthyroidism and ophthalmopathy. RNA transcripts served as the template for amplifying TCR beta CDR3 regions. HTBI primers were employed in a first-round RT-PCR of the TCR CDR3. TCRdb re-called the multiplex PCR reads through MiXCR, storing one row per CDR3 protein. The sample gives approximately 360,000 distinct CDR3 sequences, roughly 25% of which show up once; over 70% is in the top ten. The sequenced sample was blood. All receptors derive from a man in his fifties or sixties with Graves' hyperthyroidism.

This clonotype was observed many times. The rearrangement uses TRBV7-9 and TRBJ2-1; D gene uncertain. V was cut by 3 bases and J by 6 bases, with 6 bases left in between. CDR1 and CDR2 (germline): SEHNR, FQNEAQ (reference sequence). The CDR3 loop spans 12 amino acids. The CDR3 spells CASSFGVNEQFF. As DNA, the CDR3 is TGTGCCAGCAGCTTTGGGGTCAATGAGCAGTTCTTC.

The V gene is TRBV5-1, the J gene TRBJ1-1, with D perhaps TRBD1 (5 bases). Deletions cut 3 bases from V and 2 bases from J, with 14 bases between. Germline CDR1 and CDR2: SGHRS and YFSETQ. CDR3 size: 15 residues. CDR3 sequence: CASSSGLGVNTEAFF. The DNA for the CDR3 is TGCGCCAGCAGCTCGGGGCTCGGGGTTAACACTGAAGCTTTCTTT.

This clonotype was counted many times. V gene TRBV3-1 combines with J gene TRBJ2-5; D is possibly TRBD2 (5 bases). Trimming removed 4 bases from V and 5 bases from J, with 11 bases in between. This CDR3 spans 13 amino acids. CDR1 and CDR2 from the germline V gene are LGHDT and YNNKEL (reference sequence). Here the CDR3 reads CASSPQDWETQYF. DNA for the CDR3: TGTGCCAGCAGCCCCCAGGACTGGGAGACCCAGTACTTC.

This clonotype was observed at least ten times. V usage is TRBV12-3 or TRBV12-4 and J usage is TRBJ1-1; TRBD1 matches at 7 bases. The CDR3 length is 13 residues. With V trimmed by 5 bases and J by 8 bases, 8 bases remained unmatched. The CDR3 loop is CASSPGTAREAFF. The CDR3, as DNA: TGTGCCAGCAGTCCCGGGACAGCAAGGGAAGCTTTCTTT.

Comments on this clonotype: Compared with germline, one end of the junction differs, possibly owing to a read error. This chain links TRBV5-5 with TRBJ2-4, with D possibly being TRBD1 (6 bases). The CDR3 totals 14 residues. Germline values: CDR1 SGHKS, CDR2 YYEKEE (reference sequence). The CDR3 protein is CANSLVPGENIQYF. The CDR3, as DNA: TGTGCCAACAGCTTGGTTCCAGGGGAGAACATTCAGTACTTC.

This clonotype was seen only a few times. The chain recombines TRBV18 with TRBJ1-5; 8 nucleotides align to TRBD1. CDR1 KGHSH and CDR2 LQKENI come from the germline V gene. CDR3 length: 16 residues. Trimming took 6 bases from V and 2 from J; bases not matched to a gene: 9. The CDR3 spells CASSPTGGDGNQPQHF. In nucleotides, the CDR3 is TGTGCCAGCTCTCCAACAGGGGGTGACGGCAATCAGCCCCAGCATTTT.

This clonotype was counted many times. The chain couples TRBV28 to TRBJ2-7; D is ambiguous. Trimming removed 2 bases at V and 3 bases at J, with 8 bases between. Per the germline V gene, CDR1 is MDHEN and CDR2 is SYDVKM. This CDR3 spans 13 amino acids. The CDR3 DNA reads as TGTGCCAGCAGTTTACAACCGAGCTACGAGCAGTACTTC. The encoded protein is CASSLQPSYEQYF.

This clonotype was picked up many times. The genes are TRBV2 and TRBJ2-5; the D gene is possibly TRBD2 (6 bases). This CDR3 has 12 amino acids. Germline V gene data show CDR1 as SNHLY and CDR2 as FYNNEI. Trimming cost V 7 bases and J 5 bases, with 11 bases left between them. CDR3 residues: CASKGGGETQYF. The CDR3 coding sequence is TGTGCCAGCAAAGGCGGAGGGGAGACCCAGTACTTC.

Only a few counts were recorded for this clonotype. The CDR3 DNA follows: TGTGCCAGCCGTCCTGGGGGACCGGGGGAAAAACTGTTTTTT. Protein sequence: CASRPGGPGEKLFF. The chain employs TRBV6-2 or TRBV6-3 and TRBJ1-4; D is possibly TRBD1 (5 bases). Germline V gene lookup returns CDR1 MNHEY and CDR2 SVGEGT. This CDR3 is 14 amino acids long. V lost 8 bases and J lost 8, with 18 bases in between.

The chain joins TRBV20-1 to TRBJ2-1, with D possibly TRBD1 on 5 matching bases. The closer fit of TRBJ2-7 to the DNA end suggests the J call may be wrong. Germline CDR1 and CDR2: DFQATT and SNEGSKA (reference sequence). The CDR3 is made up of 17 amino acids. The chain's CDR3 is CSARDALGQYSYNEQYF. DNA for the CDR3: TGCAGTGCTAGAGATGCCCTGGGGCAGTACTCCTACAATGAGCAGTACTTC.

This clonotype was counted at least ten times. The rearrangement links TRBV27 to TRBJ2-1; 9 nucleotides line up with TRBD1. CDR1 is MNHEY, CDR2 SMNVEV, per germline (reference sequence). The CDR3 loop spans 14 amino acids. The V and J ends lost 5 bases and 6 bases, in that order; junction bases with no gene match: 5. The CDR3 sequence is CASSPGTGFNEQFF. In nucleotides, the CDR3 is TGTGCCAGCAGTCCCGGGACAGGGTTCAATGAGCAGTTCTTC.

The V call is TRBV6-2 or TRBV6-3, the J call TRBJ2-7, with 8 bases lining up with TRBD2. V lost 7 bases, J lost 1 base, and 9 bases stayed unmatched. In germline, CDR1 is MNHEY, CDR2 SVGEGT. The CDR3 loop spans 15 amino acids. CDR3 coding DNA: TGTGCCAGCAACCTAAGCGGGAGTAGATCCTACGAGCAGTACTTC. It yields the protein CASNLSGSRSYEQYF.

This clonotype was recorded at least ten times. The rearrangement uses TRBV11-3 and TRBJ2-1; the D gene is possibly TRBD2 (5 bases). From germline, CDR1 is SGHNT and CDR2 YENEEA. The CDR3 sequence is 16 residues long. V lost 5 bases to trimming and J lost 4 bases, with 18 bases between them. CDR3 region: CASSPRVGSGYNEQFF. The DNA for the CDR3 is TGTGCCAGCAGCCCCCGGGTGGGGAGTGGTTACAATGAGCAGTTCTTC. Filled out from reference TRBV11-3 and TRBJ2-1, the complete variable domain reads EAGVVQSPRYKIIEKKQPVAFWCNPISGHNTLYWYLQNLGQGPELLIRYENEEAVDDSQLPKDRFSAERLKGVDSTLKIQPAELGDSAVYLCASSPRVGSGYNEQFFGPGTRLTVL.

Worth noting for this clonotype: Germline is not matched at one junction end, which may reflect a read error. The chain is built from TRBV5-5 and TRBJ1-3; 7 bases are shared with TRBD1. Germline assignment: CDR1 SGHKS and CDR2 YYEKEE (reference sequence). There are 16 residues in the CDR3. CDR3 amino acids: CTSSLWQGDSGNTIYF. CDR3 DNA: TGTACCAGCAGCTTGTGGCAGGGGGACTCTGGAAACACCATATATTTT.

The chain joins TRBV20-1 to TRBJ2-3; 10 bases are a match to TRBD2. The CDR3 has 17 residues. The trim removed 5 bases at V and 0 bases at J, leaving 11 bases unmatched. Germline lookup yields CDR1 DFQATT and CDR2 SNEGSKA (reference sequence). CDR3: CSAFLAGATISTDTQYF. CDR3 in DNA: TGCAGTGCTTTTCTAGCGGGAGCCACCATCAGCACAGATACGCAGTATTTT.

This clonotype was counted only a few times. The CDR3 loop is CASSSDRADEKLFF. The DNA of the CDR3 is TGTGCCAGCAGTTCCGACAGGGCTGATGAAAAACTGTTTTTT. The V call is TRBV3-1, the J call TRBJ1-4; 7 bases line up with TRBD1. The length of the CDR3 is 14 residues. V shed 6 bases and J 6 bases; nucleotides not matched to a gene: 7. In germline, CDR1 is LGHDT, CDR2 YNNKEL (reference sequence).

This clonotype turned up a few times. A much more abundant neighbour one base away suggests this may be a read error. The chain is built from TRBV28 and TRBJ1-1; tentatively, D is TRBD1 (5 bases). The CDR3 consists of 13 residues. Germline loops: CDR1 MDHEN, CDR2 SYDVKM. The CDR3 protein is CASSSGRGTGAFF. The CDR3 DNA sequence: TGTGCCAGCAGTTCGGGGCGAGGCACTGGAGCTTTCTTT. Full variable domain (missing parts from reference TRBV28 and TRBJ1-1): DVKVTQSSRYLVKRTGEKVFLECVQDMDHENMFWYRQDPGLGLRLIYFSYDVKMKEKGDIPEGYSVSREKKERFSLILESASTNQTSMYLCASSSGRGTGAFFGQGTRLTVV.